This TCR beta chain was found in a study of blood T cell repertoires in COVID-19. Assay: immunoSEQ multiplex PCR; the TCRdb copy retains only in-frame clones and omits some. The sample carries about 130,000 clones, about 89% recorded once. Those enrolled in Seattle joined during active infection and were followed longitudinally afterward. The clonotype originates from a woman in her 70s with COVID-19, enrolled during active disease. Sequencing input: peripheral blood.

The CDR3 loop reads CASSKPQTGTDPQPQHF. The CDR3 DNA reads TGTGCCAGCAGCAAGCCCCAGACAGGCACAGACCCTCAGCCCCAGCATTTT. V is TRBV21-1 and J is TRBJ1-5; the table's D call of TRBD1 was not tested on the DNA. TRBV21-1 is annotated as a pseudogene. The CDR3 is 17 amino acids.